What follows is one T cell receptor (beta chain) and its context. Its antigen is undetermined. CDR3 length: 13 residues. CDR1 and CDR2 from the germline V gene are MNHEY and SVGAGI. Trimming removed 4 bases at V and 4 bases at J, with 9 bases between. Although they were nominally healthy when sampled, donors likely had unrecorded immune exposures. The entry originates in a study of cytomegalovirus exposure and HLA in healthy donors. Regarding the study as a whole: Clonal expansion was found to be greater in HLA-associated TCR beta chains than in equally common others in a later analysis. According to the study, approximately 150 TCR beta chains were cytomegalovirus-associated.

PCR was performed using 60 Vbeta and 13 Jbeta primers. Sequencing used immunoSEQ multiplex PCR; TCRdb keeps in-frame clones, though not all of them. The sample includes about 92,000 clones, 60% to 80% of them seen just once. This receptor was obtained from a man between 50 and 59 years old in good health and CMV-seropositive. This chain connects TRBV6-5 to TRBJ2-3; weak D call: TRBD1 (6 bases). The sequenced material came from PBMCs. CDR3 region: CASSLQGPDTQYF. CDR3 in DNA: TGTGCCAGCAGTTTACAGGGACCAGATACGCAGTATTTT.